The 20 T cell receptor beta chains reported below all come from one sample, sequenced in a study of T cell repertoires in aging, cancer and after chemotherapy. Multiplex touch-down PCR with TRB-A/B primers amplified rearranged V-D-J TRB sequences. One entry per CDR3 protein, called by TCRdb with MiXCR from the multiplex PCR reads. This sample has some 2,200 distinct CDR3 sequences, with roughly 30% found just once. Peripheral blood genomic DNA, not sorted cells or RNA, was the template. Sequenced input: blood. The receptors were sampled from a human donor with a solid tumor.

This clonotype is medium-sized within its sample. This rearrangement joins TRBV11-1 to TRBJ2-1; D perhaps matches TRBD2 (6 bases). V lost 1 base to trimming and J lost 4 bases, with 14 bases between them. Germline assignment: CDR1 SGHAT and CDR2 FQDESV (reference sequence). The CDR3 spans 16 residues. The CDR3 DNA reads TGTGCCAGCAGCTTAGGGTGGCGGGAAGAGTACAATGAGCAGTTCTTC. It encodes CASSLGWREEYNEQFF.

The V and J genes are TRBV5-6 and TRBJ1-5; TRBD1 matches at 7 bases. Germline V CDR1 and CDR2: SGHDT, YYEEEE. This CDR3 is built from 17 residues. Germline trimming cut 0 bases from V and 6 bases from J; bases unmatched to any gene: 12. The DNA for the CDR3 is TGTGCCAGCAGCTTGGAAGGGTCAGGGGGTCAAGGTCAGCCCCAGCATTTT. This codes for CASSLEGSGGQGQPQHF.

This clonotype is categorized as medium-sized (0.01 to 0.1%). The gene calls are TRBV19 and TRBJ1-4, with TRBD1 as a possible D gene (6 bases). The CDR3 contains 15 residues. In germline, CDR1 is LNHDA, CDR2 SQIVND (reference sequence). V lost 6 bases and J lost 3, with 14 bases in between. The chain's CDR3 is CASRLGGTANEKLFF. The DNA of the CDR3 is TGTGCCAGTAGGTTAGGGGGGACGGCTAATGAAAAACTGTTTTTT.

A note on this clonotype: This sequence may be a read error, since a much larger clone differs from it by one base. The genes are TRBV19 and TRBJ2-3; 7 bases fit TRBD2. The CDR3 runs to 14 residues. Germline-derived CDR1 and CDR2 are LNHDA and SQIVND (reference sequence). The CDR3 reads CTSRTSRRLDTQYF. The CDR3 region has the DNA TGTACCAGTCGGACTAGTCGCAGGTTAGATACGCAGTATTTT.

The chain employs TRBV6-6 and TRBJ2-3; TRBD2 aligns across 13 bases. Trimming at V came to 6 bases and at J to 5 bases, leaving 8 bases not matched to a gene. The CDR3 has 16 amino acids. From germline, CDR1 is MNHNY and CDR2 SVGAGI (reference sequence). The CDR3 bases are TGTGCCAGCAGGCCCGGACTAGCGGGAGACGTAGATACGCAGTATTTT. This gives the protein CASRPGLAGDVDTQYF.

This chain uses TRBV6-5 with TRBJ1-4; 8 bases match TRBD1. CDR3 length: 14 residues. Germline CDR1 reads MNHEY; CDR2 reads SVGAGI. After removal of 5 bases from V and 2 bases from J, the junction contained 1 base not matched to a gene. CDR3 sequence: CASSDRGTNEKLFF. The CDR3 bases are TGTGCCAGCAGTGACAGGGGCACTAATGAAAAACTGTTTTTT.

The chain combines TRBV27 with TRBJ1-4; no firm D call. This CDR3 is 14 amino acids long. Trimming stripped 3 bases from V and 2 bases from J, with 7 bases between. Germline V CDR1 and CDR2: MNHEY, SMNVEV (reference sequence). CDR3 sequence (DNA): TGTGCCAGCAGTTTCCGGAGGACTAATGAAAAACTGTTTTTT. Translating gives CASSFRRTNEKLFF.

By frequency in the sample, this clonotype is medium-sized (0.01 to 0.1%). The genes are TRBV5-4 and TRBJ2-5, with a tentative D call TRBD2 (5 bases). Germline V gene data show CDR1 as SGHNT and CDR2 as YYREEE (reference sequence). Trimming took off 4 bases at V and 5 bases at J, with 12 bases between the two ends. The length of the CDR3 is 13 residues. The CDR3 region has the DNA TGTGCCAGCAGCCCGGCGGGCGCGGAGACCCAGTACTTC. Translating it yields CASSPAGAETQYF.

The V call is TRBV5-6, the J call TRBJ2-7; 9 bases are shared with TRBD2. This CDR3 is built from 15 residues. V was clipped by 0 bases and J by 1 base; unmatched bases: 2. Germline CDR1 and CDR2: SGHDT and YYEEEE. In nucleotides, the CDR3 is TGTGCCAGCAGCTTGGGCGGGAGGGCATCCTACGAGCAGTACTTC. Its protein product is CASSLGGRASYEQYF.

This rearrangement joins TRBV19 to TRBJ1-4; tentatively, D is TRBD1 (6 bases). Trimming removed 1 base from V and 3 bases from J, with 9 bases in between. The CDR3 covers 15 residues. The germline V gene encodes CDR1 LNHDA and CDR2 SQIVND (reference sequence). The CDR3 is CASSIGGGPNEKLFF. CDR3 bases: TGTGCCAGTAGTATAGGAGGGGGACCTAATGAAAAACTGTTTTTT.

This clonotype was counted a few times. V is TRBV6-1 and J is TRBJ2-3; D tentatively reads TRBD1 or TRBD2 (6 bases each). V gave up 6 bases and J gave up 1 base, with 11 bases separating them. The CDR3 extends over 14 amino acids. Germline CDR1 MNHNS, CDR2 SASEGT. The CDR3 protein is CASREGVGTDTQYF. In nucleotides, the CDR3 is TGTGCCAGCAGGGAGGGGGTGGGCACAGATACGCAGTATTTT.

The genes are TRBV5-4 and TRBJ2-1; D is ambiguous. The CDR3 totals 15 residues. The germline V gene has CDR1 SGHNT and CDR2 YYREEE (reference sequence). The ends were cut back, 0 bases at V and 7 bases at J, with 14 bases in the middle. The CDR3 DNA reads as TGTGCCAGCAGCTTGGACCCTAGGAGTTGGAATGAGCAGTTCTTC. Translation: CASSLDPRSWNEQFF.

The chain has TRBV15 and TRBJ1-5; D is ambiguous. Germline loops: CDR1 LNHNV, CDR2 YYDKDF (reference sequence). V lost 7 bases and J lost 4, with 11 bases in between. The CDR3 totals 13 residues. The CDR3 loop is CATNNLRNQPQHF. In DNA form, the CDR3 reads TGTGCCACCAACAATCTCCGAAATCAGCCCCAGCATTTT.

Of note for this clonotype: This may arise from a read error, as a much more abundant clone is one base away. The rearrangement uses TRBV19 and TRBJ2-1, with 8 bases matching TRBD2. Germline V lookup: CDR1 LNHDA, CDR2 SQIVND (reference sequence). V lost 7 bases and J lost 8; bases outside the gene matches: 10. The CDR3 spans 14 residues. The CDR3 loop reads CASNRREAPYEQFF. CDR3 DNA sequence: TGTGCCAGTAATCGGCGGGAGGCCCCCTATGAGCAGTTCTTC.

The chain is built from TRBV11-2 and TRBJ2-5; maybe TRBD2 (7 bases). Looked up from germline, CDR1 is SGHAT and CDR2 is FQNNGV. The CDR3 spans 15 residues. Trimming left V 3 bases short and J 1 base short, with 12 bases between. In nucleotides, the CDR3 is TGTGCCAGCAGCTTCCCGGGGGGCCCCCAAGAGACCCAGTACTTC. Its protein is CASSFPGGPQETQYF.

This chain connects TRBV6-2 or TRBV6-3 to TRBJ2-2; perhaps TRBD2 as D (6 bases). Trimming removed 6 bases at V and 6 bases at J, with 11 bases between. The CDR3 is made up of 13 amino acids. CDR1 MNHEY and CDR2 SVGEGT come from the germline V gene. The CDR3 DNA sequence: TGTGCCAGCAGAACCGGGGGTCCCGGGGAGCTGTTTTTT. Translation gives CASRTGGPGELFF.

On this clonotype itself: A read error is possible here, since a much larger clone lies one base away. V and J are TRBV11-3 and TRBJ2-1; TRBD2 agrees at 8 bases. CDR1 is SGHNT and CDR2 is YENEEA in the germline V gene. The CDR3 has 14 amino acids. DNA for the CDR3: TGTGCCAGCAGCTTAGCGGGGGGGCCTACTGAGCGGTTCTTC. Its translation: CASSLAGGPTERFF.

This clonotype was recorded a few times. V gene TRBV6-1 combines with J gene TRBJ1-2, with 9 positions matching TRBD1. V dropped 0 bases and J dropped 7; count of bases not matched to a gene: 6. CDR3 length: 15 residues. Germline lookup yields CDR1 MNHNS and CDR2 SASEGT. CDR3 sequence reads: CASSEARTGVSGYTF. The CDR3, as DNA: TGTGCCAGCAGTGAAGCGAGGACAGGGGTTAGTGGCTACACCTTC.

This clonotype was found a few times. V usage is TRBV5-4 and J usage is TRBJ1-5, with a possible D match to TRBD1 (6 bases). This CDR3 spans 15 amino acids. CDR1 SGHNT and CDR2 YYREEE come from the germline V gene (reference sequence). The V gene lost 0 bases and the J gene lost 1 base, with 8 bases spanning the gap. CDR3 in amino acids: CASSLGGGSNQPQHF. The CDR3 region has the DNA TGTGCCAGCAGCTTGGGAGGGGGAAGCAATCAGCCCCAGCATTTT.

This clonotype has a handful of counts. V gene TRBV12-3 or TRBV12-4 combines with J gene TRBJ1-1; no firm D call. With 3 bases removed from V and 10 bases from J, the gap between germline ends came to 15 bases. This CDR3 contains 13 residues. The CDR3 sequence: CASSFSGRIPAFF. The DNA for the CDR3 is TGTGCCAGCAGTTTTTCCGGACGGATCCCAGCTTTCTTT.